This TCR beta chain was retrieved from a study of blood T cells in healthy people across ages. Peripheral blood, about 9.3 milliliters per donor, was collected. For the second PCR, which ran for roughly 7 to 11 cycles, a sample-barcoded 5' primer and a J-beta primer mix were used. TCRdb used MiXCR to reprocess the 5' RACE reads, holding one entry per CDR3 protein. The table shows 1.5 million to 2 million distinct CDR3 sequences, with about 49% occurring only once. Per the germline V gene, CDR1 is MNHEY and CDR2 is SMNVEV (reference sequence). This CDR3 is 16 amino acids long. The chain uses TRBV27 and TRBJ2-5; 7 nucleotides agree with TRBD1. The J call could be wrong; TRBJ2-7 is a better fit for the DNA end. This TCR came from a woman between 35 and 50 years old in good health. Source material: blood. CDR3 sequence reads: CASSPGTARVLNEQYF. The CDR3 coding sequence is TGTGCCAGCAGTCCAGGGACAGCCAGGGTCCTGAACGAGCAGTACTTC.